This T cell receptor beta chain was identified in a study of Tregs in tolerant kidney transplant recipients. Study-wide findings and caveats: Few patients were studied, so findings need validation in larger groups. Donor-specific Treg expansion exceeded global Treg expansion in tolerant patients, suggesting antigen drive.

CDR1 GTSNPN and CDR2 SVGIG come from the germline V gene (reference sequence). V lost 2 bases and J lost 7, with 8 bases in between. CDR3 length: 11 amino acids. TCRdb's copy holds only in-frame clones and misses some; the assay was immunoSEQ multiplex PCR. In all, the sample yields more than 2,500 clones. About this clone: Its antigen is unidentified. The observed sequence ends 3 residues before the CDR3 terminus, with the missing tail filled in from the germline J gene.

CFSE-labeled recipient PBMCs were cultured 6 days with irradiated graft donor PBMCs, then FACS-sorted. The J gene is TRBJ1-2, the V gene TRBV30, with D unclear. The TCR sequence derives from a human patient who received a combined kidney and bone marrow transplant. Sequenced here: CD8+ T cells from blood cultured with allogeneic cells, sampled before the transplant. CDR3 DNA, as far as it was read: TGTGCCTGGAGTTACGGGTTTGGC. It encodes CAWSYGFG. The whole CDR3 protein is CAWSYGFGYTF.